The source of this T cell receptor (beta chain) is a study of blood T cell repertoires in COVID-19. Study-wide background: The United States, Italy and Spain supplied acute and convalescent COVID-19 samples. PBMCs, B-cell-depleted T cells, or T cells provided the cDNA or gDNA that made up the material.

Seattle patient enrollment occurred during active infection, with longitudinal follow-up thereafter. The table came from immunoSEQ multiplex PCR; TCRdb's copy has only in-frame clones and leaves some out. The table has around 200,000 clones, approximately 87% seen once. The CDR3 is made up of 15 amino acids. Per the germline V gene, CDR1 is MNHNY and CDR2 is SVGAGI (reference sequence). The junction had 4 bases not matched to a gene; V was cut back by 2 bases and J by 2 bases. The receptor was isolated from a person between 65 and 79 years old with COVID-19, enrolled during active disease. Sequencing input: peripheral blood. The chain is built from TRBV6-6 and TRBJ2-3, with 7 bases aligning to TRBD1. The CDR3 DNA follows: TGTGCCAGCAGTTACCTGGGACAGAACACAGATACGCAGTATTTT. Its protein product is CASSYLGQNTDTQYF.